The 29 T cell receptor beta chains reported below all come from one sample, sequenced in a study of T cells expressing NK-cell markers. TCRdb re-called the 5' RACE reads and gives one entry per CDR3 protein, without DNA. In total, the table holds about 400,000 distinct CDR3 sequences. Sequencing was carried out using blood T cells: a sorted CD56 or NKG2C T cell subset, CD4+ or CD8+ T cells, or bulk PBMC T cells (not recorded which). The origin of the receptors is a woman aged 50 to 60 in good health.

The gene calls are TRBV7-9 and TRBJ1-2. The CDR3 is made up of 13 amino acids. Germline CDR1 is SEHNR and CDR2 is FQNEAQ (reference sequence). CDR3 residues: CASSFGRNYGYTF.

The J gene is TRBJ2-7, the V gene TRBV19. In germline, CDR1 is LNHDA, CDR2 SQIVND (reference sequence). The CDR3 spans 15 residues. The chain's CDR3 is CASSIEGRSSYEQYF.

This sequence joins TRBV5-5 and TRBJ2-1; no DNA is available, so the TRBD2 call from TCRdb remains unchecked. Germline lookup yields CDR1 SGHKS and CDR2 YYEKEE (reference sequence). This CDR3 has 16 residues. This CDR3 reads CASSPRTSGRGNEQFF.

This rearrangement joins TRBV18 to TRBJ1-1; no DNA is available, so the TRBD1 call from TCRdb remains unchecked. The CDR3 is 15 residues long. The germline V gene encodes CDR1 KGHSH and CDR2 LQKENI. The CDR3 region is CASSPRTGVGLEAFF.

The gene calls are TRBV9 and TRBJ2-7. The length of the CDR3 is 14 residues. Germline lookup yields CDR1 SGDLS and CDR2 YYNGEE. CDR3 loop: CASSVSGSTSEQYF.

CDR3 in amino acids: CASSQGVGGSTQYF. The V call is TRBV3-1, the J call TRBJ2-5. The CDR3 consists of 14 residues. CDR1 and CDR2 from the germline V gene are LGHDT and YNNKEL (reference sequence).

CDR3 residues: CASSLAGAGDTQYF. The chain has TRBV5-1 and TRBJ2-3; TCRdb lists TRBD1, though no DNA is available to test this call. The CDR3 spans 14 residues. Germline assignment: CDR1 SGHRS and CDR2 YFSETQ.

CDR3 in amino acids: CSAGGGGAGKVTQYF. The chain combines TRBV20-1 with TRBJ2-3; TCRdb's D call of TRBD2 is untestable without DNA. The CDR3 spans 15 residues. Germline loops: CDR1 DFQATT, CDR2 SNEGSKA (reference sequence).

The gene calls are TRBV7-9 and TRBJ2-1; TCRdb proposes TRBD2, but this gene call is untestable without DNA. Germline V gene data show CDR1 as SEHNR and CDR2 as FQNEAQ (reference sequence). The CDR3 has 18 residues. CDR3 loop: CASSLGSISGRQWNEQFF.

This chain connects TRBV20-1 to TRBJ2-7; TCRdb selects TRBD2, and the lack of DNA leaves this call unchecked. Germline CDR1 reads DFQATT; CDR2 reads SNEGSKA (reference sequence). The CDR3 has 16 residues. CDR3: CSALLVRASGRSEQYF.

This rearrangement joins TRBV3-1 to TRBJ2-7; TCRdb calls TRBD2, which cannot be checked without DNA. The CDR3 contains 15 residues. Per germline, CDR1 LGHDT and CDR2 YNNKEL (reference sequence). The chain's CDR3 is CASSRNSDDSYEQYF.

J is TRBJ2-7 and V is TRBV27; TCRdb reports TRBD1, a call that lacks DNA to check it against. The CDR3 runs to 18 residues. Germline V lookup: CDR1 MNHEY, CDR2 SMNVEV (reference sequence). The CDR3 region is CASSLRSRAESTSYEQYF.

V gene TRBV7-8 combines with J gene TRBJ2-2; TCRdb proposes TRBD2, but this gene call is untestable without DNA. The CDR3 is 17 residues long. The V gene's germline CDR1 is SGHVS and CDR2 FQNEAQ. CDR3 region: CASPLVFGLADTGELFF.

The V and J genes are TRBV30 and TRBJ2-7; the D gene TCRdb calls, TRBD1, cannot be checked with no DNA. The germline V gene has CDR1 GTSNPN and CDR2 SVGIG (reference sequence). The CDR3 is 13 amino acids. CDR3 protein: CAWSRDGSYEQYF.

V usage is TRBV30 and J usage is TRBJ1-4; TCRdb indicates TRBD1, and absent DNA this call remains unverified. The CDR3 loop spans 15 amino acids. Per the germline V gene, CDR1 is GTSNPN and CDR2 is SVGIG (reference sequence). CDR3 amino acids: CAWKTPGHRNEKLFF.

This chain joins TRBV12-3 or TRBV12-4 and TRBJ2-3; there is no DNA to check the TCRdb D call of TRBD2. The CDR3 sequence is 14 residues long. The CDR3 sequence: CASSLTSGGTTQYF.

The chain employs TRBV11-2 and TRBJ2-1; absent DNA, TCRdb's TRBD2 call cannot be checked. The CDR3 extends over 16 amino acids. CDR1 is SGHAT, CDR2 FQNNGV, per germline. The CDR3 sequence is CASSPNPREGPDEQFF.

The chain has TRBV3-1 and TRBJ2-2. The CDR3 has 14 residues. Germline V gives CDR1 LGHDT, CDR2 YNNKEL (reference sequence). Here the CDR3 reads CASSRLANTGELFF.

The rearrangement uses TRBV5-5 and TRBJ1-5; TCRdb's assignment of TRBD1 cannot be checked, as there is no DNA. Germline CDR1 SGHKS, CDR2 YYEKEE (reference sequence). This CDR3 has 17 amino acids. The CDR3 protein is CASSAAPQDPSNQPQHF. The entire variable domain, with the rest obtained from reference TRBV5-5 and TRBJ1-5, is as follows: DAGVTQSPTHLIKTRGQQVTLRCSPISGHKSVSWYQQVLGQGPQFIFQYYEKEERGRGNFPDRFSARQFPNYSSELNVNALLLGDSALYLCASSAAPQDPSNQPQHFGDGTRLSIL.

V gene TRBV3-1 combines with J gene TRBJ2-1; no DNA is available, so the TRBD1 call from TCRdb remains unchecked. The CDR3 covers 17 residues. The germline V gene has CDR1 LGHDT and CDR2 YNNKEL (reference sequence). CDR3 loop: CASSQRAGTGKINEQFF.

The V call is TRBV30, the J call TRBJ2-7; TCRdb reports TRBD2, a call that lacks DNA to check it against. The germline CDR1 and CDR2 sequences are GTSNPN and SVGIG (reference sequence). The CDR3 is made up of 12 amino acids. The CDR3 protein is CALRLVSYEQYF.

This sequence joins TRBV2 and TRBJ2-3; TCRdb outputs TRBD2, but without DNA this stays unchecked. The CDR3 spans 15 residues. The germline CDR1 and CDR2 sequences are SNHLY and FYNNEI. CDR3 residues: CASRRESRGADTQYF.

This chain links TRBV12-3 or TRBV12-4 with TRBJ2-1; TCRdb names TRBD2, which stays unverified in the absence of DNA. There are 15 residues in the CDR3. The CDR3 protein is CASSLLAAIGNEQFF.

The chain carries TRBV21-1 and TRBJ2-1; TCRdb gives TRBD2 as the D gene, but with no DNA this cannot be confirmed. TRBV21-1 is marked as a pseudogene. This CDR3 has 16 amino acids. CDR3 loop: CASSKAPGLDNNEQFF.

This chain uses TRBV10-1 with TRBJ2-1; TCRdb reports TRBD1, a call that lacks DNA to check it against. The germline V gene encodes CDR1 WNHNN and CDR2 SYGVQD (reference sequence). This CDR3 is built from 17 residues. The CDR3 sequence is CASSDPRTSDSWNEQFF.

This rearrangement joins TRBV7-8 to TRBJ2-1; TCRdb proposes TRBD1, but this gene call is untestable without DNA. This CDR3 is 14 amino acids long. From germline, CDR1 is SGHVS and CDR2 FQNEAQ. Here the CDR3 reads CASSSQGAEREQFF.

The chain joins TRBV5-1 to TRBJ2-1; checking the TCRdb D call of TRBD2 is not possible without DNA. The CDR3 totals 16 residues. Germline V gene lookup returns CDR1 SGHRS and CDR2 YFSETQ. CDR3 amino acids: CASSLAGTSGSNEQFF.

This chain links TRBV29-1 with TRBJ2-1; TCRdb calls TRBD1, which cannot be checked without DNA. The germline V gene encodes CDR1 SQVTM and CDR2 ANQGSEA. CDR3 length: 12 residues. This CDR3 is CSGGTGDNEQFF.

The rearrangement links TRBV12-3 or TRBV12-4 to TRBJ1-2. The CDR3 is made up of 15 amino acids. CDR3 region: CASSPPGLLLGGYTF.